This T cell receptor (beta chain) comes out of a study of OX40 agonist ivuxolimab in advanced cancers. Whole-study findings and limits: Expanded clones belonging to CD8+ T cells outnumbered, on average, those of CD4+.

Sequenced by immunoSEQ multiplex PCR; TCRdb stores in-frame clones only, minus some. Among some 83,000 clones listed, over 90% were seen once. Germline CDR1 reads SGHRS; CDR2 reads YFSETQ. V lost 0 bases to trimming and J lost 3 bases, with 9 bases between them. CDR3 size: 15 residues. Concerning this clone: Its antigen is undetermined.

This receptor was obtained from an adult with an advanced solid tumor such as melanoma, head and neck, liver or kidney cancer. This specimen was CD4+ or CD8+ T cells sorted from blood, taken in a trial of the OX40 agonist ivuxolimab. The chain links TRBV5-1 to TRBJ1-4, with D possibly TRBD1 on 6 matching bases. The CDR3 spells CASSLAGAANEKLFF. The DNA for the CDR3 is TGCGCCAGCAGCTTGGCGGGGGCGGCTAATGAAAAACTGTTTTTT. Looking up the rest from reference TRBV5-1 and TRBJ1-4 gives the full variable domain: KAGVTQTPRYLIKTRGQQVTLSCSPISGHRSVSWYQQTPGQGLQFLFEYFSETQRNKGNFPGRFSGRQFSNSRSEMNVSTLELGDSALYLCASSLAGAANEKLFFGSGTQLSVL.